The entry below gives a single T cell receptor (beta chain) sequence along with its context. One junction end does not reproduce the germline sequence, and a read error may be involved. Other DNA sequences in this sample translate to the same CDR3. The PCR made use of 60 Vbeta and 13 Jbeta primers. Sequenced by immunoSEQ multiplex PCR; TCRdb stores in-frame clones only, minus some. There are 90,000 to 120,000 clones in the sample; approximately 70% occur only once, and less than 4.5% lies in the top ten. The sample is drawn from a study of cytomegalovirus exposure and HLA in healthy donors. The germline gives CDR1 MNHNS, CDR2 SASEGT. The CDR3 has 14 residues.

The sequenced sample consisted of PBMCs. This sequence was found in a young man in good health and CMV-seropositive. J is TRBJ1-1 and V is TRBV6-1; 7 positions match TRBD1. The CDR3 region is CASSATGENTEAFF. The CDR3 DNA follows: TGTGCCAGTAGTGCAACAGGGGAAAACACTGAAGCTTTCTTT.